The 7 T cell receptor beta chains below come from one sample, sequenced in a study of identical twins. One entry per CDR3 protein, called by TCRdb with MiXCR from the 5' RACE reads. The sample has 640,000 or so distinct CDR3 sequences, roughly 6% seen once. Material: naive T cells sorted from blood. The receptors stem from a man aged 18 to 35 in good health.

In its sample, this clonotype was seen many times. The rearrangement links TRBV20-1 to TRBJ1-2, with 7 bases that match TRBD1. The V and J ends lost 3 bases and 8 bases, in that order; junction bases with no gene match: 9. Germline V gene sequence: CDR1 DFQATT, CDR2 SNEGSKA (reference sequence). This CDR3 spans 13 amino acids. CDR3 nucleotide sequence: TGCAGTGCTAGCAAGGGGGCCCGTAGCGGCTACACCTTC. As protein: CSASKGARSGYTF.

The chain couples TRBV20-1 to TRBJ1-2; no clear D. Trimming left V 3 bases short and J 8 bases short, with 13 bases between. The CDR3 sequence is 12 residues long. Germline CDR1 reads DFQATT; CDR2 reads SNEGSKA (reference sequence). In DNA form, the CDR3 reads TGCAGTGCTAGTGAAGAATTGAGAGGCTACACCTTC. This gives the protein CSASEELRGYTF.

This clonotype was picked up many times. The gene calls are TRBV21-1 and TRBJ2-7; the table gives TRBD1 as D, unverified against the DNA. TRBV21-1 is a recognized pseudogene. The CDR3 is 15 residues long. The DNA of the CDR3 is TGTGCCAGCAGCAAAGGGGGCGGGGACAGGAACGAGCAGTACGTC. It codes for CASSKGGGDRNEQYV.

This clonotype has more than one count but fewer than ten. The rearrangement links TRBV18 to TRBJ1-1; D is uncertain. The CDR3 runs 18 residues. With 0 bases removed from V and 1 base from J, the gap between germline ends came to 18 bases. The germline gives CDR1 KGHSH, CDR2 LQKENI. The CDR3 region is CASSPPLANYLPNTEAFF. The CDR3 nucleotides read TGTGCCAGCTCACCACCGTTGGCAAACTACCTACCGAACACTGAAGCTTTCTTT.

This clonotype was counted at least ten times. The V gene is TRBV6-6, the J gene TRBJ2-3; unclear D gene. The CDR3 spans 11 residues. V lost 7 bases, J lost 5 bases, and 7 bases lay in between. The V gene's germline CDR1 is MNHNY and CDR2 SVGAGI (reference sequence). The chain's CDR3 is CASMFVDTQYF. CDR3 nucleotide sequence: TGTGCCAGCATGTTCGTAGATACGCAGTATTTT.

This clonotype was seen at least ten times. The J gene is TRBJ1-2, the V gene TRBV20-1; D not resolved. Germline V gives CDR1 DFQATT, CDR2 SNEGSKA (reference sequence). CDR3 size: 9 residues. The CDR3 nucleotides read TGCAGGCCCGGGCCCGGCTACACCTTC. It yields the protein CRPGPGYTF.

The CDR3 coding sequence is TGTGCCAGCAGTTACTCATTGGCGGGAGCGGAAGAGACCCAGTACTTC. Protein: CASSYSLAGAEETQYF. The chain employs TRBV6-5 and TRBJ2-5; 7 nucleotides line up with TRBD2. The length of the CDR3 is 16 residues. With V trimmed by 0 bases and J by 3 bases, 7 bases remained unmatched. Germline CDR1 reads MNHEY; CDR2 reads SVGAGI.